Listed here are 4 T cell receptor beta chains from one sample, sequenced in a study of cytomegalovirus exposure and HLA in healthy donors. Both 60 Vbeta primers and 13 Jbeta primers went into the PCR. Sequencing used immunoSEQ multiplex PCR; TCRdb keeps in-frame clones, though not all of them. This sample yields under 150,000 clones, of which over 75% are seen a single time; 5.5% to 7% belongs to the top ten. The sequenced sample consisted of PBMCs. These receptors originate from a woman in her forties in good health and CMV-seropositive.

The chain employs TRBV2 and TRBJ2-3; D is perhaps TRBD1 (7 bases). V lost 7 bases to trimming and J lost 4 bases, with 12 bases between them. The CDR3 is 13 amino acids. The germline CDR1 and CDR2 sequences are SNHLY and FYNNEI. This CDR3 is CASTGGTADTQYF. The CDR3 bases are TGTGCCAGCACAGGCGGGACAGCAGATACGCAGTATTTT.

The chain links TRBV27 to TRBJ2-1; 11 bases are a match to TRBD2. Germline loops: CDR1 MNHEY, CDR2 SMNVEV (reference sequence). With V trimmed by 6 bases and J by 8 bases, 3 bases remained unmatched. This CDR3 region has 13 residues. CDR3 coding DNA: TGTGCCAGCAGGCTAGCGGGAGGACATGAGCAGTTCTTC. This codes for CASRLAGGHEQFF.

This clone was picked up one time. This chain connects TRBV11-2 to TRBJ1-4, with a tentative D call TRBD1 (5 bases). The CDR3 spans 15 residues. Trimming left V 1 base short and J 7 bases short, with 13 bases between. Germline assignment: CDR1 SGHAT and CDR2 FQNNGV. CDR3 region: CASSLAGGVGEKLFF. Written as DNA, the CDR3 is TGTGCCAGCAGCTTAGCCGGGGGAGTAGGTGAAAAACTGTTTTTT.

The chain carries TRBV6-5 and TRBJ2-3; TRBD2 might be the D (5 bases). The V and J ends lost 6 bases and 4 bases respectively, with 17 bases between them. The CDR3 loop spans 15 amino acids. Germline V lookup: CDR1 MNHEY, CDR2 SVGAGI. The CDR3 here is CASRPRKAGADTQYF. As DNA, the CDR3 is TGTGCCAGCAGACCTAGAAAAGCCGGGGCAGATACGCAGTATTTT.